A single sample gave rise to the 25 T cell receptor beta chains below, sequenced in a study of blood T cell repertoires in COVID-19. Using immunoSEQ multiplex PCR, the repertoire was profiled, and TCRdb retains in-frame clones only, with some absent. Of approximately 120,000 clones in the sample, 80% to 95% were seen once. The source material was peripheral blood. These receptors were taken from a middle-aged man with COVID-19, enrolled during active disease.

Points on this clone: The sample has other DNA sequences that encode this CDR3 too. This chain links TRBV18 with TRBJ2-7; a possible D gene is TRBD1 (6 bases). Germline CDR1 reads KGHSH; CDR2 reads LQKENI. Trimming left V 3 bases short and J 7 bases short, with 19 bases between. There are 15 residues in the CDR3. Here the CDR3 reads CASSPEQGSSGEQYF. The CDR3 DNA follows: TGTGCCAGCTCACCGGAACAGGGTTCCAGTGGGGAGCAGTACTTC.

Written as DNA, the CDR3 is TGTGCCAGTACAGGGTTAGGCGGGGAGCTGTTTTTT. Translated, it gives CASTGLGGELFF. V is TRBV28 and J is TRBJ2-2; D may be TRBD1 (6 bases). CDR1 MDHEN and CDR2 SYDVKM come from the germline V gene. CDR3 length equals 12 residues. Trimming left V 9 bases short and J 7 bases short, with 12 bases between.

The DNA of the CDR3 is TGTGCCAGCAGCGTAGCTACAGGGGCGACTATGAGCTACACCTTC. It translates to CASSVATGATMSYTF. The chain couples TRBV9 to TRBJ1-2; 7 bases map to TRBD1. Losses at the gene ends were 0 bases for V and 9 bases for J; bases not matched to a gene: 11. Germline CDR1 reads SGDLS; CDR2 reads YYNGEE. The CDR3 loop spans 15 amino acids.

The chain recombines TRBV5-4 with TRBJ1-3; unclear D gene. The CDR3 has 15 amino acids. From germline, CDR1 is SGHNT and CDR2 YYREEE (reference sequence). V was clipped by 0 bases and J by 2 bases, with 9 bases between them. CDR3 coding DNA: TGTGCCAGCAGCTTGGGAGGGAACGCTGGAAACACCATATATTTT. Translation: CASSLGGNAGNTIYF. The whole variable domain, filled in from reference TRBV5-4 and TRBJ1-3, reads ETGVTQSPTHLIKTRGQQVTLRCSSQSGHNTVSWYQQALGQGPQFIFQYYREEENGRGNFPPRFSGLQFPNYSSELNVNALELDDSALYLCASSLGGNAGNTIYFGEGSWLTVV.

V usage is TRBV5-1 and J usage is TRBJ2-7; D might be TRBD1 (5 bases). The CDR3 covers 14 residues. CDR1 is SGHRS, CDR2 YFSETQ, per germline. Trimming stripped 0 bases from V and 5 bases from J, with 12 bases between. In nucleotides, the CDR3 is TGCGCCAGCAGCTTGGGGTCCAGGGATGACGAGCAGTACTTC. Its protein is CASSLGSRDDEQYF.

DNA for the CDR3: TGTGCCAGTAGTTTCGGACTAGCGGGAGGGAGGCGCAATGAGCAGTTCTTC. This gives the protein CASSFGLAGGRRNEQFF. The rearrangement links TRBV19 to TRBJ2-1, with TRBD2 matching over 15 bases. Germline V lookup: CDR1 LNHDA, CDR2 SQIVND (reference sequence). This CDR3 has 17 residues. With V trimmed by 5 bases and J by 6 bases, 8 bases remained unmatched.

This clone was found once. The CDR3 is CASKPGGGTDTQYF. In DNA, the CDR3 is TGTGCCAGCAAACCCGGGGGGGGCACAGATACGCAGTATTTT. The chain uses TRBV6-5 and TRBJ2-3; TRBD2 agrees at 8 bases. The CDR3 has 14 amino acids. V gave up 7 bases and J gave up 1 base; unmatched junction bases: 4. CDR1 and CDR2 (germline): MNHEY, SVGAGI.

The CDR3 region has the DNA TGTGCCAGCAGCTCTGGGCGGGGGGGCACAGATACGCAGTATTTT. Translated, it gives CASSSGRGGTDTQYF. This chain uses TRBV11-2 with TRBJ2-3; 8 nucleotides match TRBD2. The CDR3 has 15 amino acids. Germline V CDR1 and CDR2: SGHAT, FQNNGV. The ends lost 4 bases at V and 1 base at J; junction bases unmatched: 4.

V usage is TRBV19 and J usage is TRBJ2-1, with TRBD2 matching over 10 bases. The germline gives CDR1 LNHDA, CDR2 SQIVND (reference sequence). The CDR3 has 15 amino acids. V shed 8 bases and J 3 bases; nucleotides not matched to a gene: 7. The DNA for the CDR3 is TGTGCCAGTTCGCCAACTAGCGGGGTCTACAATGAGCAGTTCTTC. Protein sequence: CASSPTSGVYNEQFF.

V gene TRBV9 combines with J gene TRBJ1-5; perhaps TRBD1 as D (5 bases). Germline V gene sequence: CDR1 SGDLS, CDR2 YYNGEE. The CDR3 is 14 amino acids. Trimming shortened V by 4 bases and J by 3 bases, and 11 bases separated the two germline ends. The CDR3 DNA reads TGTGCCAGCAGCCTCTACAGGTTCAATCAGCCCCAGCATTTT. This encodes CASSLYRFNQPQHF.

This chain connects TRBV5-1 to TRBJ2-2; D is perhaps TRBD1 (6 bases). The germline V and J ends were trimmed by 4 bases and 0 bases, with 13 bases remaining between them. Looked up from germline, CDR1 is SGHRS and CDR2 is YFSETQ. This CDR3 has 16 amino acids. The CDR3 loop is CASSPGTSANTGELFF. The CDR3 DNA is TGCGCCAGCAGCCCCGGGACAAGTGCGAACACCGGGGAGCTGTTTTTT.

This chain uses TRBV28 with TRBJ1-6; 9 nucleotides line up with TRBD1. Trimming cost V 4 bases and J 8 bases; bases outside gene matches: 6. Germline V lookup: CDR1 MDHEN, CDR2 SYDVKM. The CDR3 length is 15 residues. The CDR3 region has the DNA TGTGCCAGCAGTTCTAGGACAGGGGCCTATTCACCCCTCCACTTT. It specifies CASSSRTGAYSPLHF.

V gene TRBV29-1 combines with J gene TRBJ2-1; 13 positions agree with TRBD2. V lost 7 bases, J lost 3 bases, and 3 bases stayed unmatched. Per germline, CDR1 SQVTM and CDR2 ANQGSEA. The CDR3 is 14 residues long. The CDR3 bases are TGCAGCGGACGGACTAGCGGGAGCTACAATGAGCAGTTCTTC. Residues: CSGRTSGSYNEQFF.

J is TRBJ2-1 and V is TRBV10-3; TRBD1 matches at 11 bases. CDR3 length: 13 amino acids. The germline gives CDR1 ENHRY, CDR2 SYGVKD. The trim removed 6 bases at V and 6 bases at J, leaving 1 base unmatched. The CDR3, as DNA: TGTGCCATCAGGGGACAGGGGGGCAATGAGCAGTTCTTC. It codes for CAIRGQGGNEQFF.

V gene TRBV9 combines with J gene TRBJ1-1; D call uncertain. Germline assignment: CDR1 SGDLS and CDR2 YYNGEE. The CDR3 runs to 13 residues. Trimming stripped 0 bases from V and 2 bases from J, with 5 bases between. CDR3 sequence reads: CASSVDLNTEAFF. CDR3 sequence (DNA): TGTGCCAGCAGCGTAGATCTAAACACTGAAGCTTTCTTT.

CDR3 sequence reads: CASSSSGQGADYGYTF. The CDR3, as DNA: TGTGCCAGCAGTTCGTCCGGACAGGGGGCGGACTATGGCTACACCTTC. The gene calls are TRBV27 and TRBJ1-2; 11 positions agree with TRBD1. Germline assignment: CDR1 MNHEY and CDR2 SMNVEV (reference sequence). The length of the CDR3 is 16 residues. Germline trimming cut 4 bases from V and 3 bases from J; bases unmatched to any gene: 7.

CDR3 loop: CASSSQDYPSYNEQFF. CDR3 nucleotide sequence: TGTGCCAGCAGTTCCCAGGACTACCCCTCATACAATGAGCAGTTCTTC. J is TRBJ2-1 and V is TRBV6-5; D possibly corresponds to TRBD2 (6 bases). The V gene lost 4 bases and the J gene lost 4 bases, with 17 bases spanning the gap. Germline V CDR1 and CDR2: MNHEY, SVGAGI. The CDR3 has 16 residues.

The chain links TRBV13 to TRBJ1-5; D is perhaps TRBD1 (5 bases). CDR1 and CDR2 from the germline V gene are PRHDT and FYEKMQ (reference sequence). V was cut by 2 bases and J by 6 bases, with 17 bases left in between. This CDR3 contains 16 residues. This CDR3 reads CASSLNGGSLGQPQHF. CDR3 sequence (DNA): TGTGCCAGCAGCTTAAATGGGGGGTCCCTTGGTCAGCCCCAGCATTTT.

The chain has TRBV7-3 and TRBJ1-6; 8 bases are shared with TRBD1. The V segment lost 4 bases and the J segment 9 bases; nucleotides outside the gene matches: 5. The CDR3 runs to 14 residues. Germline CDR1 reads SGHTA; CDR2 reads FQGTGA. The chain's CDR3 is CASSSGQGSSPLHF. CDR3 nucleotide sequence: TGTGCCAGCAGCTCCGGACAGGGAAGTTCACCCCTCCACTTT.

This chain joins TRBV4-3 and TRBJ2-1; 11 bases align to TRBD2. Trimming took 4 bases from V and 4 from J; bases not matched to a gene: 12. The CDR3 loop spans 18 amino acids. Germline lookup yields CDR1 LGHNA and CDR2 YSLEER. The CDR3 sequence: CASSPRGLAGGAYNEQFF. The CDR3 nucleotides are TGCGCCAGCAGCCCCCGCGGGCTAGCGGGAGGAGCGTACAATGAGCAGTTCTTC.

V and J are TRBV28 and TRBJ2-5; TRBD1 aligns across 8 bases. The CDR3 contains 16 residues. J was trimmed by 2 bases and V by 5 bases; bases with no gene match: 10. CDR1 and CDR2 (germline): MDHEN, SYDVKM. The CDR3 region has the DNA TGTGCCAGCAGTGGGATCCTAGGACAGGGTCAAGAGACCCAGTACTTC. Translating gives CASSGILGQGQETQYF.

V is TRBV19 and J is TRBJ1-5, with 9 bases aligning to TRBD1. CDR3 length: 17 residues. Trimming cost V 5 bases and J 0 bases; bases outside gene matches: 8. In germline, CDR1 is LNHDA, CDR2 SQIVND (reference sequence). The CDR3 sequence is CASSPGTGSYSNQPQHF. CDR3 nucleotides: TGTGCCAGTAGTCCAGGGACAGGGTCTTATAGCAATCAGCCCCAGCATTTT.

This chain connects TRBV5-6 to TRBJ2-1; D unresolved. The ends were cut back, 1 base at V and 9 bases at J, with 5 bases in the middle. CDR1 SGHDT and CDR2 YYEEEE come from the germline V gene. CDR3 length: 11 amino acids. The CDR3: CASSLLREQFF. DNA of the CDR3: TGTGCCAGCAGCTTGCTCCGTGAGCAGTTCTTC.

The chain employs TRBV5-1 and TRBJ2-7, with 9 nucleotides matching TRBD1. V trimming: 4 bases; J trimming: 1 base; junction bases outside the gene matches: 6. The CDR3 contains 15 residues. Germline V gene data show CDR1 as SGHRS and CDR2 as YFSETQ. CDR3 nucleotide sequence: TGCGCCAGCAGCCCGTCCGGGACAGGGTCCTACGAGCAGTACTTC. Translating gives CASSPSGTGSYEQYF.

The chain uses TRBV30 and TRBJ1-2; 7 nucleotides match TRBD1. Germline V gene lookup returns CDR1 GTSNPN and CDR2 SVGIG (reference sequence). The CDR3 extends over 14 amino acids. Trimming at V came to 0 bases and at J to 8 bases, leaving 9 bases not matched to a gene. CDR3 nucleotide sequence: TGTGCCTGGAGTGTACGAGGGGGCGGATTCGGCTACACCTTC. Its protein product is CAWSVRGGGFGYTF.